This T cell receptor (beta chain) emerged from a study of blood T cell repertoires in COVID-19. Across the study: Spain, Italy and the United States supplied samples that represented acute and convalescent COVID-19. Sources were T cells, B-cell-depleted T cells, or PBMCs; the material itself was cDNA or gDNA.

The CDR3 spans 15 residues. The ends lost 2 bases at V and 4 bases at J; junction bases unmatched: 3. Germline CDR1 and CDR2: SEHNR and FQNEAQ (reference sequence). Measured with immunoSEQ multiplex PCR; TCRdb has only the in-frame clones, and not every one. There are approximately 59,000 clones in the sample; approximately 87% occur only once, and roughly 4.8% lies in the top ten. The sequence came from a man aged 35 to 55 with active COVID-19. V gene TRBV7-9 combines with J gene TRBJ2-1; 9 nucleotides agree with TRBD1. The sample consisted of peripheral blood. CDR3 sequence reads: CASSLLGQGYNEQFF. The CDR3 DNA reads as TGTGCCAGCAGCTTATTGGGACAGGGTTACAATGAGCAGTTCTTC.